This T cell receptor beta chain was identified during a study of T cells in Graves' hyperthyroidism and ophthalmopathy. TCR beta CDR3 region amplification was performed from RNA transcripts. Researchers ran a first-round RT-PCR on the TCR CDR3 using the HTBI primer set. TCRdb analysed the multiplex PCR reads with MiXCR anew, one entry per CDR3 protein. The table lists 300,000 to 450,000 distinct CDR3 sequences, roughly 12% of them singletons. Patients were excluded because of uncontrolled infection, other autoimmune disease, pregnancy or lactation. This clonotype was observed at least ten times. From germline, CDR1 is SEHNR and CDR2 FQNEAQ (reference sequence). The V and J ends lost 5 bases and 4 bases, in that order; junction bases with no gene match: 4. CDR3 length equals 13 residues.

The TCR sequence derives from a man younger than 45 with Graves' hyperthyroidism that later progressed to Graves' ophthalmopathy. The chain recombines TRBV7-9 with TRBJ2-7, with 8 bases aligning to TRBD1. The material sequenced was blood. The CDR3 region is CASSGQGKYEQYF. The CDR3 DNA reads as TGTGCCAGCAGCGGACAGGGCAAATACGAGCAGTACTTC.